Sequencing of this T cell receptor (beta chain) was carried out in a study of CD8 T cells in ankylosing spondylitis. Whole-study results and caveats: Seemingly characteristic of ankylosing spondylitis blood was a TCR beta motif consisting of about 8 highly homologous variants.

The CDR3 totals 17 residues. After removal of 0 bases from V and 5 bases from J, the junction contained 13 bases not matched to a gene. The germline V gene has CDR1 LGHNA and CDR2 YSLEER. With regard to this clonotype: Its antigen is as yet unknown.

Each CDR3 protein is one row after TCRdb ran MiXCR on the 5' RACE reads. This table holds about 330,000 distinct CDR3 sequences, approximately 8.2% found once. The specimen sequenced was blood, either unsorted or a sorted T cell fraction (not recorded which). The chain joins TRBV4-3 to TRBJ2-7, with 7 bases fitting TRBD1. This sequence was found in a male donor with ankylosing spondylitis. CDR3 coding DNA: TGCGCCAGCAGCCAAGATCCCCCTAGACAGGGCCGGAACGAGCAGTACTTC. It yields the protein CASSQDPPRQGRNEQYF.